This TCR beta chain was captured by sequencing in a study of breast tumors, draining lymph nodes, adjacent tissues. Study outcomes and limitations: Data fit most tumor T cells coming from lymph node, expanding in tumor. Compared with lymph nodes, tumors were less diverse; compared with nontumor tissue, more.

Samples came from axillary lymph nodes draining the breast cancer. CDR3 length: 16 amino acids. Germline CDR1 SGHAT, CDR2 FQDESV (reference sequence). V trimming: 5 bases; J trimming: 0 bases; junction bases outside the gene matches: 7. This clonotype has at least ten counts. Antigen unknown. TCRdb analysed the multiplex PCR reads with MiXCR anew, one entry per CDR3 protein. The sample gives over 250,000 distinct CDR3 sequences, 30% of which show up once; under 1.2% is in the top ten. This clonotype was sampled from a female donor with breast cancer. Some clones in this sample may be carry-over from other donors' samples. The sample consisted of axillary lymph node tissue. This chain joins TRBV11-1 and TRBJ2-7, with 10 bases identical to TRBD2. The CDR3 sequence: CASSAIAGGSSYEQYF. CDR3 sequence (DNA): TGTGCCAGCAGCGCGATAGCGGGAGGAAGCTCCTACGAGCAGTACTTC.